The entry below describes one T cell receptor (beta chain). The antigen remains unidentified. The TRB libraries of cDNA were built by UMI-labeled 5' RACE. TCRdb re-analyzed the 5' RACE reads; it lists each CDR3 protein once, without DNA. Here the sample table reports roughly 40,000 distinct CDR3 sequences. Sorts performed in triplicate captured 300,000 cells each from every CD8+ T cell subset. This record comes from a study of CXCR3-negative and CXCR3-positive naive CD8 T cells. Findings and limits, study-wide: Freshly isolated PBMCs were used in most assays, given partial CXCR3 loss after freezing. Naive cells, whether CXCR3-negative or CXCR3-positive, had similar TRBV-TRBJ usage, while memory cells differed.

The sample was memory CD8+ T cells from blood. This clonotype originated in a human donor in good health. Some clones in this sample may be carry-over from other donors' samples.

The CDR3 is CSATPPAASSYNEQFF. The gene calls are TRBV20-1 and TRBJ2-1; TCRdb's D call of TRBD2 is untestable without DNA. The V gene's germline CDR1 is DFQATT and CDR2 SNEGSKA (reference sequence). This CDR3 region has 16 residues.